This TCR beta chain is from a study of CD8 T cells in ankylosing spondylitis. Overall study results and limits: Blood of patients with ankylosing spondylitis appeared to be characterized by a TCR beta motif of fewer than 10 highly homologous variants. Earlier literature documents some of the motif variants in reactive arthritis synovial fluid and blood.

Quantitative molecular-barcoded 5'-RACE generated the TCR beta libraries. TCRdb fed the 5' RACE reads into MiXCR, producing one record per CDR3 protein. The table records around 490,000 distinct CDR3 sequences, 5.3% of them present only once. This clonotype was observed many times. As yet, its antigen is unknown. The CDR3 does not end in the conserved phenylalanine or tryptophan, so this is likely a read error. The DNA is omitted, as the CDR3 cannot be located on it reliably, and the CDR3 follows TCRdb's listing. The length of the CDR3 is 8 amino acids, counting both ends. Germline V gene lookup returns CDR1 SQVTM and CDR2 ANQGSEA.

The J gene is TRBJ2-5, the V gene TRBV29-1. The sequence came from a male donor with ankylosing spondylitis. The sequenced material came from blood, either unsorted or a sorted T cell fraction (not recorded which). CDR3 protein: CSVEQGEV.